These 5 T cell receptor beta chains came from one sample sequenced in a study of shared clonotypes between healthy human individuals. Using immunoSEQ multiplex PCR, the repertoire was profiled, and TCRdb retains in-frame clones only, with some absent. The data hold roughly 520,000 clones, with about 96% observed a single time. The sequenced material came from naive CD4+ T cells sorted from blood. Subset reported: CD45RA+ positively selected. The receptors were gathered from a woman aged 25 to 39 in good health.

The V and J genes are TRBV6-5 and TRBJ1-4, with D hard to call. Germline V CDR1 and CDR2: MNHEY, SVGAGI. V gave up 6 bases and J gave up 5 bases, with 13 bases separating them. The CDR3 is 14 residues long. The CDR3 region is CASSSPGRNEKLFF. The CDR3 DNA follows: TGTGCCAGCAGCTCCCCGGGAAGGAATGAAAAACTGTTTTTT.

This sequence joins TRBV19 and TRBJ2-5; 7 bases align to TRBD2. Germline trimming cut 6 bases from V and 1 base from J; bases unmatched to any gene: 8. Germline lookup yields CDR1 LNHDA and CDR2 SQIVND (reference sequence). This CDR3 is 15 amino acids long. The CDR3 protein is CASSIGLGTQETQYF. CDR3 sequence (DNA): TGTGCCAGTAGCATCGGACTAGGGACCCAAGAGACCCAGTACTTC.

This sequence joins TRBV7-3 and TRBJ1-5; 12 bases line up with TRBD1. Germline V CDR1 and CDR2: SGHTA, FQGTGA. This CDR3 region has 19 residues. The V gene end was trimmed by 3 bases and the J gene end by 0 bases; junction bases not matched to a gene: 9. For the CDR3, the DNA is TGTGCCAGCAGCTTTCCGGGACAGGGGGCGTTCGATAGCAATCAGCCCCAGCATTTT. Residues: CASSFPGQGAFDSNQPQHF.

The rearrangement joins TRBV5-1 to TRBJ2-2, with D unresolved. The germline V gene has CDR1 SGHRS and CDR2 YFSETQ. V lost 4 bases, J lost 7 bases, and 11 bases lay in between. This CDR3 region has 13 residues. CDR3 protein: CASSQDHIGELFF. CDR3 DNA sequence: TGCGCCAGCAGCCAGGACCACATCGGGGAGCTGTTTTTT. Full variable domain (outside the CDR3, taken from reference TRBV5-1 and TRBJ2-2): KAGVTQTPRYLIKTRGQQVTLSCSPISGHRSVSWYQQTPGQGLQFLFEYFSETQRNKGNFPGRFSGRQFSNSRSEMNVSTLELGDSALYLCASSQDHIGELFFGEGSRLTVL.

The rearrangement joins TRBV29-1 to TRBJ2-5; tentative D call: TRBD2 (5 bases). From germline, CDR1 is SQVTM and CDR2 ANQGSEA. This CDR3 is 12 amino acids long. Trimming removed 3 bases from V and 2 bases from J, with 7 bases in between. DNA of the CDR3: TGCAGCGTTGACAGCGGACAAGAGACCCAGTACTTC. The encoded protein is CSVDSGQETQYF.